This T cell receptor beta chain comes out of a study of T cell changes during pregnancy in multiple sclerosis. This clone was seen only once. TCRdb's copy holds only in-frame clones and misses some; the assay was immunoSEQ multiplex PCR. The sample records about 59,000 clones, 94% being singletons. V lost 3 bases and J 6 bases, leaving 8 bases between the germline ends. The CDR3 contains 12 residues. Germline lookup yields CDR1 LNHDA and CDR2 SQIVND (reference sequence). V gene TRBV19 combines with J gene TRBJ1-1; D call uncertain. The sequencing used CD8+ T cells from peripheral blood mononuclear cells, collected after pregnancy. The receptor's source is a female donor with multiple sclerosis, enrolled in a pregnancy study. This chain's CDR3 is CASSIGMAEAFF. CDR3 sequence (DNA): TGTGCCAGTAGTATCGGGATGGCTGAAGCTTTCTTT. Based on the CDR3 plus reference TRBV19 and TRBJ1-1, the full variable domain is DGGITQSPKYLFRKEGQNVTLSCEQNLNHDAMYWYRQDPGQGLRLIYYSQIVNDFQKGDIAEGYSVSREKKESFPLTVTSAQKNPTAFYLCASSIGMAEAFFGQGTRLTVV.